This entry lists 17 T cell receptor beta chains sequenced from one sample in a study of response to subunit inactivated influenza vaccine. TCRdb recomputed calls from the RT-PCR reads with MiXCR, one row per CDR3 protein. The sample shows fewer than 400,000 distinct CDR3 sequences, just over 20% of them seen only once. Sample: PBMCs from blood, taken approximately 20 months after vaccination. The receptors derive from a man aged 50 to 69 who received an inactivated influenza vaccine.

This clonotype was counted only a few times. The chain couples TRBV10-3 to TRBJ1-5; TRBD1 matches 7 bases. Trimming cost V 6 bases and J 5 bases; bases outside gene matches: 7. CDR3 size: 14 residues. The germline V gene encodes CDR1 ENHRY and CDR2 SYGVKD. This CDR3 is CAIRPTGQDQPQHF. CDR3 DNA sequence: TGTGCCATCAGACCCACCGGACAGGATCAGCCCCAGCATTTT.

V gene TRBV4-1 combines with J gene TRBJ2-1; D ambiguous. This CDR3 region has 15 residues. Trimming left V 1 base short and J 9 bases short, with 16 bases between. Germline CDR1 MGHRA, CDR2 YSYEKL. DNA for the CDR3: TGCGCCAGCAGCCAAGGAGCCCCTCCGATTCTTGAGCAGTTCTTC. It translates to CASSQGAPPILEQFF.

This clonotype appeared a single time. The CDR3 is CASSLALGESETQYF. In nucleotides, the CDR3 is TGTGCCAGCAGCTTAGCGCTTGGGGAGTCAGAGACCCAGTACTTC. The chain carries TRBV7-9 and TRBJ2-5; D possibly corresponds to TRBD2 (5 bases). This CDR3 has 15 amino acids. CDR1 and CDR2 (germline): SEHNR, FQNEAQ (reference sequence). V lost 0 bases and J 4 bases, leaving 12 bases between the germline ends.

This sequence joins TRBV28 and TRBJ1-2, with 12 bases identical to TRBD1. The CDR3 runs 15 residues. Germline values: CDR1 MDHEN, CDR2 SYDVKM. The V segment lost 4 bases and the J segment 7 bases; nucleotides outside the gene matches: 7. In DNA form, the CDR3 reads TGTGCCAGCAGTTCGGGACAGGGGGCGTATCTTGGCTACACCTTC. Amino acid sequence: CASSSGQGAYLGYTF.

This chain joins TRBV2 and TRBJ2-7; 8 bases agree with TRBD1. The ends lost 9 bases at V and 0 bases at J; junction bases unmatched: 7. The germline CDR1 and CDR2 sequences are SNHLY and FYNNEI. The CDR3 loop spans 14 amino acids. CDR3 DNA: TGTGCCAGTCGTTACAGGGGGAGCTCCTACGAGCAGTACTTC. Translation gives CASRYRGSSYEQYF.

This clonotype has more than one count but fewer than ten. The chain joins TRBV20-1 to TRBJ1-1; TRBD1 agrees at 9 bases. After removal of 4 bases from V and 4 bases from J, the junction contained 7 bases not matched to a gene. This CDR3 comprises 14 residues. CDR1 and CDR2 (germline): DFQATT, SNEGSKA (reference sequence). As DNA, the CDR3 is TGCAGTGCTAAGAGGGACAGGGTAGGCACTGAAGCTTTCTTT. Its translation is CSAKRDRVGTEAFF.

The chain combines TRBV6-2 or TRBV6-3 with TRBJ2-7; D is uncertain. Germline V gives CDR1 MNHEY, CDR2 SVGEGT. The CDR3 runs to 15 residues. V lost 2 bases to trimming and J lost 3 bases, with 14 bases between them. For the CDR3, the DNA is TGTGCCAGCAGTTACGGCGTCTACGTCGGCTACGAGCAGTACTTC. This codes for CASSYGVYVGYEQYF.

The V call is TRBV2, the J call TRBJ2-5; tentative D call: TRBD2 (6 bases). CDR1 and CDR2 from the germline V gene are SNHLY and FYNNEI. Trimming removed 0 bases from V and 4 bases from J, with 12 bases in between. The CDR3 has 15 residues. The CDR3 here is CASSEALGGTETQYF. The CDR3 coding sequence is TGTGCCAGCAGTGAAGCGTTGGGGGGAACAGAGACCCAGTACTTC.

In this sample, this clonotype turned up a few times. The genes are TRBV30 and TRBJ2-1, with D tentatively TRBD2 (6 bases). Trimming took 5 bases from V and 12 from J, leaving 20 bases between them. Germline V gives CDR1 GTSNPN, CDR2 SVGIG (reference sequence). CDR3 length: 13 amino acids. CDR3: CAWEGTQVEGQFF. The CDR3 DNA reads TGTGCCTGGGAGGGGACTCAAGTCGAGGGGCAGTTCTTC.

The chain links TRBV5-1 to TRBJ1-1; TRBD1 matches at 7 bases. Germline lookup yields CDR1 SGHRS and CDR2 YFSETQ. V shed 4 bases and J 3 bases; nucleotides not matched to a gene: 9. The CDR3 sequence is 15 residues long. This CDR3 reads CASSLTGSFDTEAFF. Written as DNA, the CDR3 is TGCGCCAGCAGCCTGACAGGGAGTTTTGACACTGAAGCTTTCTTT.

The genes are TRBV25-1 and TRBJ2-7, with D hard to call. V dropped 6 bases and J dropped 5 bases, with 14 bases sitting between them. The CDR3 has 13 residues. Germline CDR1 MGHDK, CDR2 SYGVNS. This chain's CDR3 is CASRTGAGHEQYF. The CDR3 coding sequence is TGTGCCAGCAGGACTGGAGCAGGCCACGAGCAGTACTTC.

This clonotype was detected only once. At one end, the junction sequence differs from germline, possibly due to a read error. The rearrangement joins TRBV20-1 to TRBJ1-6, with a tentative D call TRBD1 (5 bases). CDR1 and CDR2 from the germline V gene are DFQATT and SNEGSKA (reference sequence). This CDR3 is built from 17 residues. The DNA for the CDR3 is TGCTGTGCTAGAGATCGACGGGAGGGGTCCTATAATTCACCCCTCCACTTT. Amino acid sequence: CCARDRREGSYNSPLHF.

The V and J genes are TRBV30 and TRBJ1-5; TRBD1 agrees at 8 bases. The trim removed 5 bases at V and 7 bases at J, leaving 16 bases unmatched. The CDR3 length is 16 residues. Germline CDR1 is GTSNPN and CDR2 is SVGIG (reference sequence). DNA of the CDR3: TGTGCCTGGGGGGGGACAGGTTGGACCCGTGGCCAGCCCCAGCATTTT. As protein: CAWGGTGWTRGQPQHF.

The CDR3: CASSRGTYSTDTQYF. CDR3 nucleotide sequence: TGTGCCAGCAGTCGCGGGACATATAGCACAGATACGCAGTATTTT. The J gene is TRBJ2-3, the V gene TRBV6-1; either TRBD1 or TRBD2 may fit D (6 bases each). Germline assignment: CDR1 MNHNS and CDR2 SASEGT. V was clipped by 5 bases and J by 0 bases, with 12 bases between them. CDR3 length equals 15 residues.

This clonotype was observed a few times. The chain combines TRBV14 with TRBJ2-7, with 10 bases matching TRBD2. Germline V gene data show CDR1 as SGHDN and CDR2 as FVKESK. The CDR3 loop spans 15 amino acids. Losses at the gene ends were 2 bases for V and 3 bases for J; bases not matched to a gene: 4. The CDR3 spells CASSQPGLAVYEQYF. CDR3 coding DNA: TGTGCCAGCAGCCAACCTGGACTAGCGGTCTACGAGCAGTACTTC.

This clonotype was detected a few times. The CDR3 region has the DNA TGCGCCAGCAGCCCAGAGACAGGGCTAGGAAACACCATATATTTT. Its protein is CASSPETGLGNTIYF. The chain is built from TRBV5-1 and TRBJ1-3; 7 bases are a match to TRBD1. The CDR3 covers 15 residues. Germline lookup yields CDR1 SGHRS and CDR2 YFSETQ. After removal of 4 bases from V and 4 bases from J, the junction contained 8 bases not matched to a gene.

The rearrangement links TRBV5-1 to TRBJ1-2; possible D gene TRBD1, 6 bases. Germline CDR1 is SGHRS and CDR2 is YFSETQ. The V and J ends lost 4 bases and 4 bases respectively, with 20 bases between them. CDR3 length: 16 residues. The CDR3 nucleotides are TGCGCCAGCAGCGGAACCGGGACACGGGAGGTCTATGGCTACACCTTC. Amino acid sequence: CASSGTGTREVYGYTF.